What follows are 14 T cell receptor beta chains derived from one specimen sequenced in a study of T cell clones after liver transplantation. Produced via immunoSEQ multiplex PCR; TCRdb's table is partial and in-frame only. The sample holds 20,000 to 30,000 clones, about 70% seen once. The sequencing used CD4+ T cells from blood, collected before liver transplant. The receptor source for this set is a human donor who received a liver transplant.

The chain joins TRBV4-1 to TRBJ1-1; D is ambiguous. This CDR3 spans 14 amino acids. V was cut by 0 bases and J by 1 base, with 6 bases left in between. CDR1 and CDR2 (germline): MGHRA, YSYEKL. CDR3 sequence (DNA): TGCGCCAGCAGCCAAGACCCGAGGAACACTGAAGCTTTCTTT. Translated, it gives CASSQDPRNTEAFF.

V usage is TRBV25-1 and J usage is TRBJ2-2; tentatively, D is TRBD1 (5 bases). The CDR3 runs to 15 residues. The V end lost 4 bases, the J end lost 4 bases, and 13 bases lay between the germline ends. Per germline, CDR1 MGHDK and CDR2 SYGVNS. Written as DNA, the CDR3 is TGTGCCAGCAGTGCCCGACAGATCTTCACCGGGGAGCTGTTTTTT. Its translation: CASSARQIFTGELFF.

The chain links TRBV27 to TRBJ2-7; possibly TRBD2 for D (6 bases). The V end lost 2 bases, the J end lost 1 base, and 9 bases lay between the germline ends. Germline V CDR1 and CDR2: MNHEY, SMNVEV (reference sequence). The CDR3 runs 14 residues. In DNA, the CDR3 is TGTGCCAGCAGTTTAAGGGCGGGGTCCTACGAGCAGTACTTC. This translates into CASSLRAGSYEQYF.

The table lists this clone with a few counts. The chain has TRBV6-5 and TRBJ1-2, with D perhaps matching TRBD1 (5 bases). V gave up 4 bases and J gave up 9 bases, with 15 bases separating them. Germline V gives CDR1 MNHEY, CDR2 SVGAGI. This CDR3 region has 13 residues. In nucleotides, the CDR3 is TGTGCCAGCAGTTGGGGCCGCGGGAACAGCTACACCTTC. This gives the protein CASSWGRGNSYTF.

The V call is TRBV5-5, the J call TRBJ1-5; 7 nucleotides agree with TRBD1. The junction had 1 base not matched to a gene; V was cut back by 0 bases and J by 7 bases. The CDR3 extends over 13 amino acids. CDR1 and CDR2 from the germline V gene are SGHKS and YYEKEE (reference sequence). The CDR3 nucleotides read TGTGCCAGCAGCTTGGGACAGGGACAGCCCCAGCATTTT. As protein: CASSLGQGQPQHF.

This clone is medium-sized by share. The V call is TRBV29-1, the J call TRBJ1-5; D gene unclear. V lost 4 bases and J lost 7, with 14 bases in between. The CDR3 is 13 residues long. In germline, CDR1 is SQVTM, CDR2 ANQGSEA. CDR3 coding DNA: TGCAGCGTTGGTGGTTCTGGGAACCAGCCCCAGCATTTT. Amino acids: CSVGGSGNQPQHF. The full variable domain, with the rest looked up from reference TRBV29-1 and TRBJ1-5, is SAVISQKPSRDICQRGTSLTIQCQVDSQVTMMFWYRQQPGQSLTLIATANQGSEATYESGFVIDKFPISRPNLTFSTLTVSNMSPEDSSIYLCSVGGSGNQPQHFGDGTRLSIL.

This clone was counted only a few times. The rearrangement joins TRBV30 to TRBJ1-1; D is unclear. V was shortened by 5 bases and J by 0 bases, with 10 bases between the two germline ends. This CDR3 region has 13 residues. CDR1 GTSNPN and CDR2 SVGIG come from the germline V gene (reference sequence). DNA of the CDR3: TGTGCCTGGGAGCGGCGGATGAACACTGAAGCTTTCTTT. Encoded protein: CAWERRMNTEAFF.

This chain links TRBV5-1 with TRBJ2-7; 12 nucleotides line up with TRBD1. The junction had 9 bases not matched to a gene; V was cut back by 4 bases and J by 4 bases. The CDR3 has 16 amino acids. Germline-derived CDR1 and CDR2 are SGHRS and YFSETQ. CDR3 bases: TGCGCCAGCAGCCAACAGCCGGGACAGGGGGCGTACGAGCAGTACTTC. As protein: CASSQQPGQGAYEQYF.

The V gene is TRBV6-1, the J gene TRBJ1-5; the D is unclear. V was trimmed by 8 bases and J by 6 bases, leaving 8 bases between them. Germline V gene sequence: CDR1 MNHNS, CDR2 SASEGT. The CDR3 sequence is 11 residues long. The CDR3 protein is CASGTGQPQHF. The CDR3 coding sequence is TGTGCCAGCGGTACTGGTCAGCCCCAGCATTTT.

This chain uses TRBV6-1 with TRBJ2-1; TRBD2 agrees at 16 bases. Germline assignment: CDR1 MNHNS and CDR2 SASEGT. The CDR3 is made up of 15 amino acids. Unmatched junction bases numbered 6, after V lost 7 bases and J lost 9 bases. In DNA form, the CDR3 reads TGTGCCAGCAAACCCGGGACTAGCGGGAGGGGTGAGCAGTTCTTC. Encoded protein: CASKPGTSGRGEQFF.

The gene calls are TRBV7-2 and TRBJ2-5; 12 positions match TRBD2. The length of the CDR3 is 15 residues. Unmatched junction bases numbered 4, after V lost 4 bases and J lost 4 bases. Germline V gene sequence: CDR1 SGHTA, CDR2 FQGNSA. CDR3 nucleotides: TGTGCCAGCAGCTCGACTAGCGGGAGTCGAGAGACCCAGTACTTC. Amino acids: CASSSTSGSRETQYF.

The chain has TRBV7-2 and TRBJ2-4; 8 nucleotides align to TRBD2. Germline V gene data show CDR1 as SGHTA and CDR2 as FQGNSA. The length of the CDR3 is 14 residues. Germline trimming cut 5 bases from V and 8 bases from J; bases unmatched to any gene: 8. The CDR3: CASSVSGGRDIQYF. Here the CDR3 DNA reads TGTGCCAGCAGCGTCTCGGGGGGGAGGGACATTCAGTACTTC.

This clone was seen only a few times. CDR3 DNA sequence: TGTGCAAGTCGCTTTCAGGATAATCAGCCCCAGCATTTT. Translated, it gives CASRFQDNQPQHF. The V call is TRBV12-2, the J call TRBJ1-5; the DNA was not compared with TRBD1, the D call given in the table. TRBV12-2 is a listed pseudogene. The CDR3 extends over 13 amino acids.

This chain joins TRBV6-1 and TRBJ1-5, with D possibly matching TRBD1 (5 bases). This CDR3 is built from 15 residues. The V end was cut by 4 bases, the J end by 3 bases, with 13 bases between. Germline V gives CDR1 MNHNS, CDR2 SASEGT. The CDR3 nucleotides read TGTGCCAGCAGTGTGGACATTGGGTTCAATCAGCCCCAGCATTTT. It specifies CASSVDIGFNQPQHF.